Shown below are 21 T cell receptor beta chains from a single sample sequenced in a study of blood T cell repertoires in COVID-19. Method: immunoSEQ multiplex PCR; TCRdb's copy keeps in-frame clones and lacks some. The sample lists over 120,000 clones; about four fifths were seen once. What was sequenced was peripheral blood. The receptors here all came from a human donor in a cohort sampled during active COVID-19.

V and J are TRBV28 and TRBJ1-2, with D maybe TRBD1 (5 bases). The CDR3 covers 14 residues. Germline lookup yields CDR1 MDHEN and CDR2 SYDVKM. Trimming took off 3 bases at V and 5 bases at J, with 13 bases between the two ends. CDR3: CASSFAARGYGYTF. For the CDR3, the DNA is TGTGCCAGCAGTTTTGCCGCAAGGGGTTATGGCTACACCTTC.

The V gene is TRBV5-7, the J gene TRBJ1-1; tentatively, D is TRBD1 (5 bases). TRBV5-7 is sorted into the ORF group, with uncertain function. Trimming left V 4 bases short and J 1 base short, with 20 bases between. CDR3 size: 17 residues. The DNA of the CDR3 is TGTGCCAGCAGCCGCTCACACAGGCCAGGAAAGAACACTGAAGCTTTCTTT. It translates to CASSRSHRPGKNTEAFF.

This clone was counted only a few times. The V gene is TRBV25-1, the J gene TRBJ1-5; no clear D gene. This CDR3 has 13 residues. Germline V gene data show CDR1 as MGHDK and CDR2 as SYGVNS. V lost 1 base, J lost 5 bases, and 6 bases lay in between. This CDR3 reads CASSEFEDQPQHF. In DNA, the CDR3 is TGTGCCAGCAGTGAATTTGAGGATCAGCCCCAGCATTTT.

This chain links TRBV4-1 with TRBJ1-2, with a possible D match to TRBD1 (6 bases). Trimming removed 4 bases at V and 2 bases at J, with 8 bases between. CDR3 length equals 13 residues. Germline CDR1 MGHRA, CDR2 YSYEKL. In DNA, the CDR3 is TGCGCCAGCAGCCCCGGACAGAACTATGGCTACACCTTC. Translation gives CASSPGQNYGYTF.

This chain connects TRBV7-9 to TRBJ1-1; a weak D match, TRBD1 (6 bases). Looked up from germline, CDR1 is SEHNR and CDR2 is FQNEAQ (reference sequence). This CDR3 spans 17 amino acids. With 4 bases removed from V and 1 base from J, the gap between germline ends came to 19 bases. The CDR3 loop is CASSSDSPPKGNTEAFF. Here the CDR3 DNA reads TGTGCCAGCAGCTCGGACAGTCCCCCGAAGGGGAACACTGAAGCTTTCTTT.

CDR3 DNA sequence: TGTGCCAGCAGCTTCACAGGGTGGGATTCACCCCTCCACTTT. Its protein product is CASSFTGWDSPLHF. The chain has TRBV5-6 and TRBJ1-6, with D perhaps matching TRBD1 (6 bases). Germline CDR1 SGHDT, CDR2 YYEEEE. Trimming took 2 bases from V and 8 from J, leaving 11 bases between them. The CDR3 totals 14 residues.

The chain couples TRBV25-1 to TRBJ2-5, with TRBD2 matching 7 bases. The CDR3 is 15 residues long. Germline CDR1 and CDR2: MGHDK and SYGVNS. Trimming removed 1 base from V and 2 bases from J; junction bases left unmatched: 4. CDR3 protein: CASSEWRAGQETQYF. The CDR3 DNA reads TGTGCCAGCAGTGAATGGAGAGCGGGGCAAGAGACCCAGTACTTC.

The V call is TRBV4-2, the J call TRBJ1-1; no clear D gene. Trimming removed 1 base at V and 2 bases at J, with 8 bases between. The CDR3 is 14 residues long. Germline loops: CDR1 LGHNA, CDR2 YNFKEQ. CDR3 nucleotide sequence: TGTGCCAGCAGCCAAGGAAACAGAAACACTGAAGCTTTCTTT. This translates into CASSQGNRNTEAFF.

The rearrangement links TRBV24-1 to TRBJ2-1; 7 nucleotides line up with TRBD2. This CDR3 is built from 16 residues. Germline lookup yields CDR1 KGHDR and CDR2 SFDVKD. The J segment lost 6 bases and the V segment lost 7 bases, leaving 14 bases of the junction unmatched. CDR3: CATSDPRDGGFNEQFF. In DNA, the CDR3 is TGTGCCACCAGCGACCCCCGGGACGGGGGGTTCAATGAGCAGTTCTTC.

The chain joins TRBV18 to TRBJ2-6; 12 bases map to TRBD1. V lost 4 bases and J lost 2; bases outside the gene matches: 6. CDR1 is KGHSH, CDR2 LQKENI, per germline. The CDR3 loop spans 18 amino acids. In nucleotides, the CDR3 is TGTGCCAGCTCACAGCCCGGGACAGGGGGCCCTGGGGCCAACGTCCTGACTTTC. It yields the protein CASSQPGTGGPGANVLTF.

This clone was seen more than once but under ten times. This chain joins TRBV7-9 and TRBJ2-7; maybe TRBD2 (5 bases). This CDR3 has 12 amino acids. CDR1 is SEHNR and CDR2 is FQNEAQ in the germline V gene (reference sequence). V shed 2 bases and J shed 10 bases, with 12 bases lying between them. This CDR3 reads CASSLSDGVQYF. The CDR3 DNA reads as TGTGCCAGCAGCTTATCCGACGGGGTACAGTACTTC.

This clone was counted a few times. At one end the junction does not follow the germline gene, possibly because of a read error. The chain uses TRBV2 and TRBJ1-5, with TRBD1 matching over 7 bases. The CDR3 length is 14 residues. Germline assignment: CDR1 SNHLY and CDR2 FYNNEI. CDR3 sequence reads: CASSVRDSSQPQHF. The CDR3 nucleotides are TGTGCCAGCAGTGTCCGGGACAGCAGTCAGCCCCAGCATTTT.

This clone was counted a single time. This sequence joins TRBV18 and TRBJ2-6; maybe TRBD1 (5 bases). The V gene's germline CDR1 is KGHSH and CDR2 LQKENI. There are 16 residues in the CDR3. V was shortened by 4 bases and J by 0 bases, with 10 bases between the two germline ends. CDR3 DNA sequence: TGTGCCAGCTCACTTACAGGCCCCTCTGGGGCCAACGTCCTGACTTTC. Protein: CASSLTGPSGANVLTF.

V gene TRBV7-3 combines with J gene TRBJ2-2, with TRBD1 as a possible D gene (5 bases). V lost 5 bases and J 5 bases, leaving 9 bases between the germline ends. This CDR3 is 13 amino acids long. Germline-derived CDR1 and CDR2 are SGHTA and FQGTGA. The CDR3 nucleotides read TGTGCCAGCAGCCAGGGCCCAACCGGGGAGCTGTTTTTT. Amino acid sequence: CASSQGPTGELFF. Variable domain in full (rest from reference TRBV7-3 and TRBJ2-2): GAGVSQTPSNKVTEKGKYVELRCDPISGHTALYWYRQSLGQGPEFLIYFQGTGAADDSGLPNDRFFAVRPEGSVSTLKIQRTERGDSAVYLCASSQGPTGELFFGEGSRLTVL.

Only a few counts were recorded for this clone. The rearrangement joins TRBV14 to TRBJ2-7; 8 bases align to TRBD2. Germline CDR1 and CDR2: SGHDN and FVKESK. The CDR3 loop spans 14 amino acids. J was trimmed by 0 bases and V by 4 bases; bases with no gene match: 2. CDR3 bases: TGTGCCAGCAGCCTCAGCGGGAGCTCCTACGAGCAGTACGTC. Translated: CASSLSGSSYEQYV.

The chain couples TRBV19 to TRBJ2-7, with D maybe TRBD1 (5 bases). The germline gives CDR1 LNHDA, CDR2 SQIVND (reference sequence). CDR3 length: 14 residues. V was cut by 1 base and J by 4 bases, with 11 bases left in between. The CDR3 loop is CASSIAGPPYEQYF. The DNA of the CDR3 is TGTGCCAGTAGTATAGCAGGGCCGCCTTACGAGCAGTACTTC.

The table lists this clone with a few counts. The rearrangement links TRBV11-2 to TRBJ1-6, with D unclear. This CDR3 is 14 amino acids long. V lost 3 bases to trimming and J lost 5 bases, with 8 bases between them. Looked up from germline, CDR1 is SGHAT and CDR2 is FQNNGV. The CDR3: CASSFSGDNSPLHF. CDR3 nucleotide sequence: TGTGCCAGCAGCTTTTCCGGGGATAATTCACCCCTCCACTTT.

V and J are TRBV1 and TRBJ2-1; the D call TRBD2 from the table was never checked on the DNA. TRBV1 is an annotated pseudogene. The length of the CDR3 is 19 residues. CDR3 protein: CTSSHGGAHCGLFYNEQFF. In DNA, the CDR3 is TGCACCAGCAGCCATGGAGGTGCCCACTGTGGGCTTTTTTACAATGAGCAGTTCTTC.

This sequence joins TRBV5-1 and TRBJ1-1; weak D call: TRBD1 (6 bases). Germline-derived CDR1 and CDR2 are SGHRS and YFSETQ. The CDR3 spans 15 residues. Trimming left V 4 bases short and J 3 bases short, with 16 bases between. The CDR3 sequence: CASSQSTGSYTEAFF. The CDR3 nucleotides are TGCGCCAGCAGCCAGTCGACAGGTTCCTACACTGAAGCTTTCTTT. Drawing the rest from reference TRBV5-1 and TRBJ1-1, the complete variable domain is KAGVTQTPRYLIKTRGQQVTLSCSPISGHRSVSWYQQTPGQGLQFLFEYFSETQRNKGNFPGRFSGRQFSNSRSEMNVSTLELGDSALYLCASSQSTGSYTEAFFGQGTRLTVV.

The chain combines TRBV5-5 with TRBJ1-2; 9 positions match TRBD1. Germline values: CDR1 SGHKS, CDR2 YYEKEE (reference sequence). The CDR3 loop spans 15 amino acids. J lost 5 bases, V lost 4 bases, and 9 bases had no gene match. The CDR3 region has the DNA TGTGCCAGCAGCCCGGACAGGGGCGAGACGTATGGCTACACCTTC. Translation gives CASSPDRGETYGYTF.

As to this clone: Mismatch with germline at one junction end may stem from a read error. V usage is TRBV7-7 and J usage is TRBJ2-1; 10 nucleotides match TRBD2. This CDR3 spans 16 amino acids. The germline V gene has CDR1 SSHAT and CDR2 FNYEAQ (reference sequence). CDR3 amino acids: CASSLGASGRNNEQFF. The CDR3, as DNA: TGTGCTAGCAGCTTAGGGGCTAGCGGGAGAAACAATGAGCAGTTCTTC. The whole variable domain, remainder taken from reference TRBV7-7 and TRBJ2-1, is GAGVSQSPRYKVTKRGQDVTLRCDPISSHATLYWYQQALGQGPEFLTYFNYEAQPDKSGLPSDRFSAERPEGSISTLTIQRTEQRDSAMYRCASSLGASGRNNEQFFGPGTRLTVL.